A selection of T cell receptor beta chains follows, all from one sample in a study of PD-L1 blockade in urothelial cancer. Data came from immunoSEQ multiplex PCR; TCRdb stores just in-frame clones and leaves some out. The data hold around 130,000 clones, with 84% observed a single time. Source: PBMCs, taken around atezolizumab (anti-PD-L1) treatment. These receptors all stem from a man aged 50-60 years with urothelial cancer. Each CDR3 is given with its conserved first and last residue. The order of the fields is D gene, V gene, J gene, clone size, CDR3 protein, CDR3 DNA. A D gene is named only where the DNA matches it firmly. Not every row has a clone size; where given, it reads once, few, many or a size class.

>TRBD1|TRBV30|TRBJ2-5|NA
CAWGIQGSETQYF
TGTGCCTGGGGGATACAGGGGTCAGAGACCCAGTACTTC
>NA|TRBV10-1|TRBJ1-4|NA
CASSPGSGEKLFF
TGCGCCAGCAGTCCCGGGTCCGGTGAAAAACTGTTTTTT
>NA|TRBV7-2|TRBJ1-5|NA
CASSLVWTVNQPQHF
TGTGCCAGCAGCTTAGTGTGGACAGTCAATCAGCCCCAGCATTTT
>NA|TRBV6-1|TRBJ1-4|NA
CAIQRGSGSEKLFF
TGTGCCATACAGCGGGGCAGCGGTAGTGAAAAACTGTTTTTT
>NA|TRBV7-3|TRBJ2-7|few
CASNPGDWQYF
TGTGCCAGCAACCCCGGGGATTGGCAGTACTTC
>NA|TRBV19|TRBJ1-5|NA
CASRGTINQPQHF
TGTGCCAGTCGAGGGACTATAAATCAGCCCCAGCATTTT
>TRBD2|TRBV14|TRBJ2-1|few
CASSQDWVAGVYNEQFF
TGTGCCAGCAGCCAAGATTGGGTAGCGGGAGTCTACAATGAGCAGTTCTTC
>NA|TRBV9|TRBJ2-2|once
CASAGASGPNLNTGELFF
TGTGCCAGCGCGGGGGCTAGCGGTCCTAACCTAAACACCGGGGAGCTGTTTTTT
>TRBD1|TRBV2|TRBJ1-2|NA
CASGGEGANGYTF
TGTGCCAGCGGTGGAGAGGGGGCCAACGGCTACACCTTC
>TRBD1|TRBV7-6|TRBJ1-6|NA
CASSFLSTGDNSPLHF
TGTGCCAGCAGCTTTCTTTCCACAGGGGATAATTCACCCCTCCACTTT
>NA|TRBV28|TRBJ2-3|NA
CASSLPGQGDTQYF
TGTGCCAGCAGTTTACCGGGGCAGGGGGATACGCAGTATTTT
>TRBD2|TRBV7-7|TRBJ2-1|NA
CASSSLAGASNEQFF
TGTGCTAGCAGCTCACTAGCGGGGGCCTCCAATGAGCAGTTCTTC
>NA|TRBV15|TRBJ1-5|once
CATSRDLTVPRGLSNQPQHF
TGTGCCACCAGCAGAGACTTGACAGTCCCCAGGGGCCTTAGCAATCAGCCCCAGCATTTT
>NA|TRBV28|TRBJ1-4|NA
CASSFEGGVGKLFF
TGTGCCAGCAGTTTTGAGGGAGGGGTCGGAAAACTGTTTTTT
>TRBD2|TRBV9|TRBJ2-1|NA
CASSAPGRAGDEQFF
TGTGCCAGCAGCGCCCCTGGGAGAGCGGGAGATGAGCAGTTCTTC
>TRBD1|TRBV7-3|TRBJ1-6|NA
CASSHPEGTALVSPLHF
TGTGCCAGCAGCCACCCCGAAGGGACAGCCCTCGTTTCACCCCTCCACTTT
>NA|TRBV28|TRBJ2-3|NA
CASTRWDTQYF
TGTGCCAGCACGCGATGGGATACGCAGTATTTT
>TRBD1|TRBV7-2|TRBJ1-2|once
CASAGQGYGYTF
TGTGCCAGCGCGGGACAGGGCTATGGCTACACCTTC
>TRBD2|TRBV11-1|TRBJ2-7|once
CASSQRLADEQYF
TGTGCCAGCAGCCAAAGACTAGCTGACGAGCAGTACTTC
>NA|TRBV4-1|TRBJ2-1|NA
CASSQQTLTYEQFF
TGCGCCAGCAGTCAACAGACTCTTACCTATGAGCAGTTCTTC
>TRBD1|TRBV6-1|TRBJ1-5|NA
CASRTGQGHQPQHF
TGTGCCAGCAGGACGGGACAGGGACATCAGCCCCAGCATTTT
>NA|TRBV29-1|TRBJ2-7|NA
CSAGSGNYEQYF
TGCAGCGCCGGTAGCGGAAACTACGAGCAGTACTTC
>NA|TRBV19|TRBJ1-5|NA
CASSIANALRNQPQHF
TGTGCCAGTAGTATAGCTAATGCCCTTAGAAATCAGCCCCAGCATTTT
>NA|TRBV30|TRBJ1-4|NA
CAWSVQGSGEKLFF
TGTGCCTGGAGTGTACAGGGCTCGGGGGAAAAACTGTTTTTT
>TRBD1|TRBV9|TRBJ2-1|NA
CASSTHPDRGGDEQFF
TGTGCCAGCAGCACCCATCCTGACAGGGGTGGCGATGAGCAGTTCTTC
>NA|TRBV7-9|TRBJ1-2|NA
CASSLTAAGYGYTF
TGTGCCAGCAGCTTAACAGCCGCCGGCTATGGCTACACCTTC
>TRBD2|TRBV11-3|TRBJ2-3|NA
CASSLNSGSTDTQYF
TGTGCCAGCAGTCTAAATAGCGGGAGCACAGATACGCAGTATTTT
>NA|TRBV18|TRBJ2-3|NA
CASSPGASTDTQYF
TGTGCCAGCTCACCAGGGGCTAGCACAGATACGCAGTATTTT
>TRBD1|TRBV7-9|TRBJ1-2|once
CASSLGTGYGYTF
TGTGCCAGCAGCTTAGGGACAGGCTATGGCTACACCTTC
>TRBD2|TRBV6-5|TRBJ2-5|NA
CASRSGGEETQYF
TGTGCCAGCAGGAGCGGGGGGGAAGAGACCCAGTACTTC
>TRBD2|TRBV6-6|TRBJ2-3|NA
CASSSGLAGGDTQYF
TGTGCCAGCAGTTCGGGACTAGCGGGCGGGGATACGCAGTATTTT
>TRBD2|TRBV4-1|TRBJ2-7|NA
CASSQEPISGRAIGYEQYF
TGCGCCAGCAGCCAAGAACCCATTAGCGGGAGGGCCATTGGATACGAGCAGTACTTC
>TRBD1|TRBV2|TRBJ1-6|NA
CASSELFRDRVTSPLHF
TGTGCCAGCAGTGAACTATTCCGGGACAGGGTCACTTCACCCCTCCACTTT
>TRBD2|TRBV10-3|TRBJ2-2|once
CAPQYGGGPDTGELFF
TGTGCCCCCCAATACGGGGGAGGGCCAGACACCGGGGAGCTGTTTTTT
>NA|TRBV19|TRBJ1-4|NA
CASMGVWTATNEKLFF
TGTGCCAGTATGGGAGTCTGGACAGCAACTAATGAAAAACTGTTTTTT
>TRBD1|TRBV7-2|TRBJ2-1|few
CASSQGAISYNEQFF
TGTGCCAGCAGCCAGGGGGCTATCTCCTACAATGAGCAGTTCTTC
>NA|TRBV11-2|TRBJ1-5|NA
CASSRLEGQPQHF
TGTGCCAGCAGCCGCCTAGAGGGTCAGCCCCAGCATTTT
>TRBD1|TRBV28|TRBJ1-5|NA
CASRGTGGAGQPQHF
TGTGCCAGCAGGGGGACAGGGGGCGCGGGACAGCCCCAGCATTTT
>NA|TRBV6-1|TRBJ1-2|NA
CASSDGRTRLYGYTF
TGTGCCAGCAGTGACGGCAGGACTAGACTTTATGGCTACACCTTC
>NA|TRBV7-2|TRBJ1-1|NA
CASSTGHSNTEAFF
TGTGCCAGCAGCACGGGACATTCGAACACTGAAGCTTTCTTT
>TRBD2|TRBV6-5|TRBJ2-5|NA
CASSYMTSGSPETQYF
TGTGCCAGCAGTTACATGACTAGCGGGAGCCCAGAGACCCAGTACTTC
>TRBD1|TRBV11-2|TRBJ1-4|NA
CASSAQGEVGKLFF
TGTGCCAGCAGCGCCCAGGGGGAAGTCGGAAAACTGTTTTTT
>TRBD2|TRBV7-2|TRBJ2-3|NA
CASSLGGRVDTQYF
TGTGCCAGCAGCTTAGGCGGGAGGGTCGATACGCAGTATTTT
>NA|TRBV6-1|TRBJ2-7|NA
CASSEGAEQYF
TGTGCCAGCAGTGAGGGGGCCGAGCAGTACTTC
>NA|TRBV25-1|TRBJ1-1|NA
CASSDRVNTEAFF
TGTGCCAGCAGTGACAGGGTGAACACTGAAGCTTTCTTT
>NA|TRBV7-9|TRBJ2-7|NA
CASSLAGGGDTYF
TGTGCCAGCAGCTTAGCGGGTGGAGGGGATACATACTTC
>NA|TRBV9|TRBJ2-7|many
CASSVGGDGNYEQYF
TGTGCCAGCAGCGTAGGCGGGGACGGAAACTACGAGCAGTACTTC
>TRBD2|TRBV5-1|TRBJ2-7|NA
CASSFGGTSGTPYEQYF
TGCGCCAGCAGCTTCGGGGGGACTAGCGGGACCCCATACGAGCAGTACTTC
>TRBD1|TRBV27|TRBJ2-3|NA
CASSRQGAQRDTQYF
TGTGCCAGCAGCCGACAGGGGGCGCAAAGAGATACGCAGTATTTT
>TRBD2|TRBV18|TRBJ2-1|NA
CASSPRLAGAEQFF
TGTGCCAGCTCACCACGCCTAGCGGGAGCTGAGCAGTTCTTC
>NA|TRBV7-6|TRBJ2-7|once
CASSLAGLTEQYF
TGTGCCAGCAGCTTAGCGGGGCTTACCGAGCAGTACTTC
>TRBD1|TRBV5-6|TRBJ1-2|NA
CASSSMTGTGDNYGYTF
TGTGCCAGCAGCTCCATGACCGGGACAGGGGATAACTATGGCTACACCTTC
>NA|TRBV28|TRBJ2-3|NA
CASSPRVRSTDTQYF
TGTGCCAGCAGTCCCCGCGTCAGGAGCACAGATACGCAGTATTTT
>NA|TRBV18|TRBJ1-2|NA
CASSPGNRESGYTF
TGTGCCAGCTCACCAGGGAACAGGGAGAGTGGCTACACCTTC